What follows is one TCR beta chain and its context. Its antigen has not been determined. No per-base quality is available; no much larger clone lies one base away. The data belong to a study of OX40 agonist ivuxolimab in advanced cancers. Background on the whole study: Ivuxolimab was a fully human IgG2 agonistic monoclonal antibody targeting the costimulatory receptor OX40 (CD134). Prior anti-PD-1, anti-PD-L1 or anti-CTLA-4 therapy was permitted, and about 40% of dose-escalation patients had received checkpoint inhibitors. Intravenous ivuxolimab was administered to patients every 2 weeks at six dose levels: 0.01, 0.1, 0.3, 1.5, 3 and 10 mg/kg. Peripheral TCRbeta sequencing aimed to test whether ivuxolimab altered TCR sequence diversity and caused clonal T-cell expansion. Partial responses were achieved by three dose-escalation patients, of whom one had hepatocellular carcinoma and two had cutaneous melanoma. Of the approximately 54 dose-escalation patients, hepatocellular carcinoma was present in about 20, melanoma in some 15, renal cell carcinoma in 9 and head and neck cancer in 9. The dose-escalation cohort was about 86% male with a mean age of approximately 60 years, ranging from roughly 20 to 80. The paper covers the monotherapy dose-escalation part of the phase I ivuxolimab trial, which included N ≈ 50 patients. Findings and caveats that apply to the study as a whole: After ivuxolimab, more expanded clones were found on average in CD8+ T cells than in CD4+ T cells. Low levels of normalized T-cell clonal expansion were also seen in some nonresponding patients. In the 0.1-3.0 mg/kg groups, partial responders had among the lowest normalized peripheral clonal expansion, particularly in CD8+ T cells. At doses of 0.1 to 3.0 mg/kg, clonal expansion of both CD4+ and CD8+ blood T cells was observed from baseline to week 6. Antigen specificity was not determined for the clonally expanded peripheral T cells.

The trial excluded patients who had a history of autoimmune disease or were on systemic immunosuppression. Peripheral blood for TCR sequencing was drawn from every dose cohort at baseline, at cycle 4 day 1 and at cycle 7 day 1. Samples were obtained from an open-label, multicenter, first-in-human phase I dose-escalation trial of ivuxolimab. The trial enrolled adults with locally advanced or metastatic head and neck squamous cell, hepatocellular, melanoma or renal cell carcinoma. Before TCR sequencing, CD4+ T cells and CD8+ T cells from peripheral blood were sorted into separate populations. The CDR3 holds 16 amino acids from the cysteine to the phenylalanine. Just CDR3 DNA is preserved here, 48 bases in frame from base 1. CDR1 LNHDA and CDR2 SQIVND are derived from the germline V gene (reference sequence). Relative to germline, V is missing 6 bases and J is missing 1 base, with 6 bases of the junction outside any gene match.

Genomic DNA was extracted from sorted cells for sequencing of the TCRbeta CDR3 region. The immunoSEQ Assay was used for sequencing of TCRbeta CDR3 regions. TCRdb holds this immuneACCESS table with in-frame rearrangements only. Some clones are missing; in checked studies, unresolved V genes explain under half, and the rest has no known cause. This sample holds some 26,000 clones; 85% were observed only once. More than 20% of the sample lies in the top ten. The sequences come from CD4+ or CD8+ T cells sorted from blood, collected in a trial of the OX40 agonist ivuxolimab. This receptor was obtained from an adult with an advanced solid tumor such as melanoma, head and neck, liver or kidney cancer. The chain was built from TRBV19 and TRBJ2-3; 11 bases in between match TRBD2. At the DNA level, the sequence is TGTGCCAGTAGGATAACTAGCGGGGGTCGCACAGATACGCAGTATTTT. Its protein product is CASRITSGGRTDTQYF.